These T cell receptor beta chains were read from a single sample in a study of CD8+CD57+ T cells in acquired aplastic anemia. TCRdb re-called the reads with MiXCR, one entry per CDR3 protein. In the table there are roughly 160,000 distinct CDR3 sequences, more than 45% of which are singletons. The material sequenced was sorted CD4+, CD8+, or CD8+CD57+ T cells (not recorded which) from PBMCs. The source is a human donor with aplastic anemia. CDR3s leave out the opening cysteine and the closing phenylalanine or tryptophan.

V gene: TRBV19
J gene: TRBJ1-4
CDR3 protein: ASRDRGRSNEKLF

V gene: TRBV5-8
J gene: TRBJ2-7
CDR3 protein: ASSLLGLAGYEQY

V gene: TRBV30
J gene: TRBJ1-1
CDR3 protein: AWSGTQGRDTEAF

V gene: TRBV5-4
J gene: TRBJ1-2
CDR3 protein: ASSLSLSGGENGCT

V gene: TRBV20-1
J gene: TRBJ2-1
CDR3 protein: SARGGGEAYNEQF

V gene: TRBV5-6
J gene: TRBJ1-6
CDR3 protein: ASSQGQRSSPLH

V gene: TRBV6-5
J gene: TRBJ2-5
CDR3 protein: ASSSRQDQETQY

V gene: TRBV20-1
J gene: TRBJ2-5
CDR3 protein: SAPSEITRGETQY

V gene: TRBV10-2
J gene: TRBJ1-2
CDR3 protein: ASSEGSGGYT

V gene: TRBV25-1
J gene: TRBJ1-3
CDR3 protein: ASHPGNGNTIY

V gene: TRBV6-5
J gene: TRBJ1-3
CDR3 protein: ASSYTYRSGNTIY

V gene: TRBV19
J gene: TRBJ1-6
CDR3 protein: ASTRGTANNSPLH

V gene: TRBV7-8
J gene: TRBJ2-5
CDR3 protein: ASSFSIGEGETQY

V gene: TRBV2
J gene: TRBJ2-7
CDR3 protein: ASSGSAEGYEQY

V gene: TRBV29-1
J gene: TRBJ1-1
CDR3 protein: SVDPTALAF

V gene: TRBV20-1
J gene: TRBJ2-1
CDR3 protein: SARPGDRNEQF